The rows below give T cell receptor beta chains drawn from one sample of a study of post-analysis software for immune sequencing data. TCRdb independently ran MiXCR on the PCR reads; one entry per CDR3 protein. The sample lists roughly 200,000 distinct CDR3 sequences; over 25% were seen once. Material: blood. The receptors here all came from a girl aged 2-17 years with multiple sclerosis. The CDR3 runs from the conserved cysteine through the conserved F or W. D genes are given only for firm matches. Only part of the rows carry a size: once, few, many, or a class if the clone is expanded.

>NA|TRBJ1-4|TRBV20-1|NA
CSVGQGLNEKLFF
TGCAGTGTCGGGCAGGGGCTTAATGAAAAACTGTTTTTT
>NA|TRBJ1-1|TRBV15|NA
CATSRDPSRFFRASGGKAEAFF
TGTGCCACCAGCAGAGATCCTTCCAGGTTCTTTAGGGCCTCGGGGGGGAAGGCTGAAGCTTTCTTT
>NA|TRBJ2-3|TRBV4-1|NA
CASSQTASGGIETDTQYF
TGCGCCAGCAGCCAGACAGCTTCTGGAGGGATTGAGACAGATACGCAGTATTTT
>NA|TRBJ2-1|TRBV5-1|NA
CASSPGDNYNEQFF
TGCGCCAGCAGCCCCGGGGACAACTACAATGAGCAGTTCTTC
>many|TRBJ1-2|TRBV6-6|NA
CASSYVSNYGYTF
TGTGCCAGCAGTTACGTCTCTAACTATGGCTACACCTTC
>NA|TRBJ1-1|TRBV28|NA
CASTIEPGPNTEAFF
TGTGCCAGCACCATAGAGCCAGGGCCTAACACTGAAGCTTTCTTT
>many|TRBJ2-3|TRBV7-3|NA
CASSFQGGADTQYF
TGTGCCAGCAGCTTTCAGGGGGGGGCAGATACGCAGTATTTT
>NA|TRBJ2-7|TRBV6-2/TRBV6-3|TRBD2
CASLLAGYDEQYF
TGTGCCAGCTTACTAGCGGGCTACGATGAGCAGTACTTC
>NA|TRBJ2-7|TRBV28|NA
CASSLGGQGGGSYEQYF
TGTGCCAGCAGTTTAGGCGGACAGGGAGGGGGCTCCTACGAGCAGTACTTC
>few|TRBJ2-2|TRBV5-4|NA
CASSKGQSRSGELFF
TGTGCCAGCTCCAAAGGTCAGAGTCGGTCCGGGGAGCTGTTTTTT
>NA|TRBJ2-7|TRBV28|TRBD1
CASTRLTGQGYEQYF
TGTGCCAGCACGCGTCTCACGGGACAGGGCTACGAGCAGTACTTC
>NA|TRBJ1-2|TRBV7-9|NA
CASSFDGATGYTF
TGTGCCAGCAGCTTTGACGGGGCGACTGGCTACACCTTC
>many|TRBJ2-7|TRBV29-1|NA
CSVGRAAYEQYF
TGCAGCGTTGGCAGGGCGGCGTACGAGCAGTACTTC
>NA|TRBJ1-1|TRBV20-1|NA
CSAREQWVNTEAFF
TGCAGTGCTAGAGAGCAATGGGTGAACACTGAAGCTTTCTTT
>NA|TRBJ1-5|TRBV12-3/TRBV12-4|TRBD1
CASSSTEQGTQHF
TGTGCCAGCAGTTCCACCGAACAGGGGACCCAGCATTTT
>NA|TRBJ1-1|TRBV12-3/TRBV12-4|NA
CASSFIPGSLMNTEAFF
TGTGCCAGCAGTTTTATTCCTGGCAGCCTGATGAACACTGAAGCTTTCTTT
>NA|TRBJ1-2|TRBV29-1|TRBD1
CSVARQGGYGYTF
TGCAGCGTGGCACGACAGGGTGGCTATGGCTACACCTTC
>many|TRBJ2-1|TRBV7-6|NA
CASSSHFDAYNEQFF
TGTGCCAGCAGCTCTCACTTCGACGCCTACAATGAGCAGTTCTTC
>many|TRBJ2-3|TRBV27|TRBD2
CASQPLRLAGVEDTQYF
TGTGCCAGCCAGCCTCTCCGACTAGCGGGAGTAGAGGATACGCAGTATTTT
>few|TRBJ2-3|TRBV27|TRBD2
CASSLKLAPIGTDTQYF
TGTGCCAGCAGCCTTAAACTAGCGCCCATCGGCACAGATACGCAGTATTTT
>many|TRBJ2-5|TRBV20-1|TRBD2
CSAGTSGGRQETQYF
TGCAGTGCTGGTACTAGCGGGGGGAGGCAAGAGACCCAGTACTTC
>NA|TRBJ2-2|TRBV5-5|TRBD2
CASSHKAGSDTGELFF
TGTGCCAGCAGCCATAAAGCGGGATCGGACACCGGGGAGCTGTTTTTT
>NA|TRBJ1-4|TRBV6-5|TRBD1
CASSSLGQGPANEKRFF
TGTGCCAGCAGTTCGCTCGGACAGGGCCCGGCTAATGAAAAACGGTTTTTT
>many|TRBJ1-2|TRBV9|NA
CASSVEASHYGYTF
TGTGCCAGCAGCGTAGAGGCCAGTCACTATGGCTACACCTTC
>NA|TRBJ1-6|TRBV20-1|NA
CSARVQGLSSYNSPLHF
TGCAGTGCTAGGGTACAGGGTCTGAGCTCCTATAATTCACCCCTCCACTTT
>NA|TRBJ2-1|TRBV5-1|TRBD2
CASSHPGGAGYNEQFF
TGCGCCAGCAGCCACCCCGGGGGGGCCGGATACAATGAGCAGTTCTTC
>many|TRBJ2-7|TRBV5-1|NA
CASSLLSGTRTYEQYF
TGCGCCAGCAGCTTGTTATCCGGAACTCGAACCTACGAGCAGTACTTC
>once|TRBJ2-3|TRBV7-2|NA
CASSLTGTAGPDTQYF
TGTGCCAGCAGCCTAACCGGGACCGCGGGCCCAGATACGCAGTATTTT
>few|TRBJ1-5|TRBV5-1|NA
CASSLYEDQPQHF
TGCGCCAGCAGCTTGTACGAAGATCAGCCCCAGCATTTT
>few|TRBJ2-1|TRBV7-2|TRBD1
CASSFVGTGLFDEQFF
TGTGCCAGCAGCTTCGTCGGGACAGGGCTTTTCGATGAGCAGTTCTTC
>many|TRBJ2-3|TRBV28|NA
CASSLLLRSRDTQYF
TGTGCCAGCAGTCTCCTTCTGCGGTCTAGGGATACGCAGTATTTT
>NA|TRBJ1-4|TRBV12-3/TRBV12-4|NA
CASSSQPKVEKLFF
TGTGCCAGCAGCTCACAGCCGAAAGTCGAAAAACTGTTTTTT
>NA|TRBJ1-2|TRBV5-1|TRBD1
CASSSGQGVGRGYTF
TGCGCCAGCAGCAGCGGACAGGGCGTAGGAAGGGGCTACACCTTC
>NA|TRBJ2-7|TRBV14|NA
CASSQDRISCEQYF
TGTGCCAGCAGCCAAGATCGGATCTCCTGCGAGCAGTACTTC
>NA|TRBJ1-1|TRBV20-1|NA
CSAVQGVPEAFF
TGCAGTGCTGTACAGGGAGTCCCTGAAGCTTTCTTT
>NA|TRBJ2-5|TRBV18|TRBD1
CASSPQDREETQYF
TGTGCCAGCTCACCACAGGACAGGGAAGAGACCCAGTACTTC
>many|TRBJ2-7|TRBV12-3/TRBV12-4|NA
CASSLDLELYEQYF
TGTGCCAGCAGTTTAGATCTGGAGTTATACGAGCAGTACTTC
>many|TRBJ2-7|TRBV30|NA
CAWIPGRPYEQYF
TGTGCCTGGATACCGGGCAGGCCCTACGAGCAGTACTTC
>many|TRBJ2-7|TRBV10-3|NA
CAIRDFTHYEQYF
TGTGCCATCAGGGACTTTACCCACTACGAGCAGTACTTC
>once|TRBJ1-6|TRBV7-3|NA
CASSASGSYNSPPHF
TGTGCCAGCAGCGCCTCAGGGTCCTATAATTCACCCCCCCACTTT
>NA|TRBJ1-4|TRBV28|NA
CASSYSPGPPFF
TGTGCCAGCAGTTACTCCCCGGGACCCCCGTTTTTT
>few|TRBJ2-1|TRBV4-1|NA
CASSQEASSYNEQFF
TGCGCCAGCAGCCAAGAGGCTAGCTCATACAATGAGCAGTTCTTC
>NA|TRBJ1-2|TRBV7-9|NA
CASSLQGTGLSGYTF
TGTGCCAGCAGCTTACAGGGTACAGGGCTCTCTGGCTACACCTTC
>many|TRBJ2-5|TRBV20-1|TRBD1
CSASRQGQETQYF
TGCAGTGCTAGTAGACAGGGGCAAGAGACCCAGTACTTC
>few|TRBJ1-2|TRBV7-9|NA
CASRAGNGGYTF
TGTGCCAGCAGAGCCGGGAACGGGGGCTACACCTTC
>NA|TRBJ2-3|TRBV7-8|TRBD2
CASSALPGLAGGGADTQYF
TGTGCCAGCAGCGCGCTACCGGGACTAGCGGGGGGGGGCGCAGATACGCAGTATTTT
>many|TRBJ1-5|TRBV12-3/TRBV12-4|NA
CASSSPGGNQPQHF
TGTGCCAGCAGTTCCCCAGGGGGCAATCAGCCCCAGCATTTT
>many|TRBJ2-3|TRBV29-1|NA
CSVHSRDGSTDTQYF
TGCAGCGTTCACAGCCGGGACGGGAGCACAGATACGCAGTATTTT
>few|TRBJ1-5|TRBV29-1|NA
CSVAFQGSNQPQHF
TGCAGCGTTGCTTTTCAGGGTAGCAATCAGCCCCAGCATTTT
>few|TRBJ2-4|TRBV20-1|NA
CSARRGNRDLAKNIQYF
TGCAGTGCTAGAAGGGGAAACAGGGATTTAGCCAAAAACATTCAGTACTTC
>many|TRBJ2-5|TRBV6-1|NA
CASTPEWGTQYF
TGTGCCAGCACGCCGGAATGGGGGACCCAGTACTTC
>few|TRBJ2-5|TRBV29-1|NA
CSPRDVAWGTQYF
TGCAGCCCCCGGGACGTTGCGTGGGGGACCCAGTACTTC
>many|TRBJ2-7|TRBV28|TRBD2
CASSRRDYGYPYEQYF
TGTGCCAGCAGTCGCCGGGACTACGGATATCCATACGAGCAGTACTTC
>many|TRBJ2-1|TRBV18|TRBD2
CASSAGLAGGNEQFF
TGTGCCAGCTCGGCTGGCCTAGCGGGTGGCAATGAGCAGTTCTTC
>many|TRBJ2-7|TRBV27|TRBD2
CASSQTSGSSYEQYF
TGTGCCAGCAGTCAGACTAGCGGGTCCTCCTACGAGCAGTACTTC
>few|TRBJ2-7|TRBV14|NA
CASSHPSGAIYEQYF
TGTGCCAGCAGCCACCCCTCGGGGGCGATATACGAGCAGTACTTC
>few|TRBJ1-1|TRBV15|NA
CATSRDTRNTEAFF
TGTGCCACCAGCAGAGATACAAGGAACACTGAAGCTTTCTTT
>NA|TRBJ2-3|TRBV28|NA
CAGRTGTSTGTQYF
TGTGCCGGCCGGACAGGGACTAGCACAGGTACGCAGTATTTT
>few|TRBJ2-7|TRBV28|NA
CASAPGGSSYEQYF
TGTGCCAGCGCTCCCGGCGGAAGCTCCTACGAGCAGTACTTC